This entry lists 15 T cell receptor beta chains sequenced from one sample in a study of blood T cell dynamics during melanoma immunotherapy. Time point reported: pre-treatment baseline. Measured with immunoSEQ multiplex PCR; TCRdb has only the in-frame clones, and not every one. The data contain roughly 5,400 clones, 70% to 90% of them singletons. The sample was blood, taken from a patient treated with checkpoint blockade. The receptor set was obtained from a human donor with melanoma.

This sequence joins TRBV7-2 and TRBJ1-6, with 7 bases matching TRBD1. V lost 5 bases, J lost 6 bases, and 4 bases stayed unmatched. The CDR3 has 14 amino acids. Germline V CDR1 and CDR2: SGHTA, FQGNSA. The CDR3 bases are TGTGCCAGCAGCGTGGGACAGATTAATTCACCCCTCCACTTT. This codes for CASSVGQINSPLHF. The full variable domain, its missing parts supplied by reference TRBV7-2 and TRBJ1-6, is GAGVSQSPSNKVTEKGKDVELRCDPISGHTALYWYRQSLGQGLEFLIYFQGNSAPDKSGLPSDRFSAERTGGSVSTLTIQRTQQEDSAVYLCASSVGQINSPLHFGNGTRLTVT.

This clone has only one observation. The rearrangement joins TRBV20-1 to TRBJ1-2; TRBD1 might be the D (5 bases). V shed 3 bases and J shed 4 bases, with 6 bases lying between them. The germline V gene has CDR1 DFQATT and CDR2 SNEGSKA (reference sequence). The CDR3 is made up of 11 amino acids. The CDR3 DNA sequence: TGCAGTGCTAGGCAGGGCTATGGCTACACCTTC. This encodes CSARQGYGYTF.

This sequence joins TRBV5-1 and TRBJ2-7, with a weak D call TRBD1 (5 bases). Trimming took off 3 bases at V and 5 bases at J, with 15 bases between the two ends. CDR1 SGHRS and CDR2 YFSETQ come from the germline V gene. The CDR3 runs to 14 residues. As DNA, the CDR3 is TGCGCCAGCAGCTATGGGAACGTCAGGGACGAGCAGTACTTC. Its protein product is CASSYGNVRDEQYF.

This clone was picked up a small number of times. The genes are TRBV9 and TRBJ2-7; TRBD2 agrees at 14 bases. Germline trimming cut 4 bases from V and 2 bases from J; bases unmatched to any gene: 11. This CDR3 is 18 amino acids long. Per the germline V gene, CDR1 is SGDLS and CDR2 is YYNGEE. The CDR3 region is CASSLGLAGADFAYEQYF. The DNA for the CDR3 is TGTGCCAGCAGCTTGGGACTAGCGGGAGCGGATTTCGCCTACGAGCAGTACTTC.

A word on this clone: A junction boundary mismatches the germline segment, possibly from a read error. The identical CDR3 is also encoded by other nucleotide sequences in the sample. The chain's CDR3 is CASSLGGSLTGELFF. For the CDR3, the DNA is TGCGCCAGCAGCTTAGGGGGGTCCCTCACCGGGGAGCTGTTTTTT. The chain links TRBV7-3 to TRBJ2-2; possibly TRBD1 or TRBD2 for D (6 bases each). Germline V lookup: CDR1 SGHTA, CDR2 FQGTGA. This CDR3 is 15 amino acids long.

For the CDR3, the DNA is TGTGCCAGCAGCCCAGCCGGGACTAGCGACCCACGAGGGCAGTTCTTC. Its protein is CASSPAGTSDPRGQFF. The gene calls are TRBV7-6 and TRBJ2-1; TRBD2 matches 10 bases. V shed 5 bases and J 12 bases; nucleotides not matched to a gene: 16. The CDR3 is 16 residues long. Germline lookup yields CDR1 SGHVS and CDR2 FNYEAQ.

The rearrangement joins TRBV7-2 to TRBJ1-2; 7 positions match TRBD1. Germline V gives CDR1 SGHTA, CDR2 FQGNSA. With V trimmed by 5 bases and J by 8 bases, 14 bases remained unmatched. The CDR3 is 15 residues long. CDR3 sequence: CASSGQGRQGWGYTF. The CDR3 nucleotides are TGTGCCAGCAGCGGCCAGGGACGACAGGGCTGGGGCTACACCTTC.

This clone was counted once. The chain links TRBV11-1 to TRBJ2-5; D might be TRBD2 (7 bases). The end of the DNA aligns better with TRBJ2-7, so the J call may be wrong. There are 14 residues in the CDR3. CDR1 is SGHAT and CDR2 is FQDESV in the germline V gene (reference sequence). DNA for the CDR3: TGTGCCAGCAGCTTGGGGGGGCATCGCTACGAGCAGTACTTC. It codes for CASSLGGHRYEQYF.

This CDR3 is CARRSLLQNKSNQPQHF. In nucleotides, the CDR3 is TGTGCCAGAAGATCACTTCTCCAGAACAAAAGCAATCAGCCCCAGCATTTT. The chain combines TRBV5-3 with TRBJ1-5; D is ambiguous. TRBV5-3 is an ORF, and what it does is uncertain. There are 17 residues in the CDR3. Trimming removed 5 bases at V and 1 base at J, with 19 bases between.

The chain has TRBV7-2 and TRBJ2-1, with 12 bases lining up with TRBD2. CDR1 SGHTA and CDR2 FQGNSA come from the germline V gene. This CDR3 is 17 amino acids long. After removal of 6 bases from V and 7 bases from J, the junction contained 13 bases not matched to a gene. CDR3 amino acids: CASRPAGTSGRRNEQFF. The CDR3 coding sequence is TGTGCCAGCAGGCCGGCGGGCACTAGCGGGAGGAGAAATGAGCAGTTCTTC. The full variable domain, with the rest looked up from reference TRBV7-2 and TRBJ2-1, is GAGVSQSPSNKVTEKGKDVELRCDPISGHTALYWYRQSLGQGLEFLIYFQGNSAPDKSGLPSDRFSAERTGGSVSTLTIQRTQQEDSAVYLCASRPAGTSGRRNEQFFGPGTRLTVL.

The gene calls are TRBV19 and TRBJ2-2; weak D call: TRBD1 (5 bases). Germline V lookup: CDR1 LNHDA, CDR2 SQIVND (reference sequence). V was shortened by 10 bases and J by 6 bases, with 15 bases between the two germline ends. There are 13 residues in the CDR3. CDR3: CATRPGLAGELFF. The DNA of the CDR3 is TGTGCCACCAGACCAGGGCTGGCCGGGGAGCTGTTTTTT. Supplemented by reference TRBV19 and TRBJ2-2, the full variable domain reads DGGITQSPKYLFRKEGQNVTLSCEQNLNHDAMYWYRQDPGQGLRLIYYSQIVNDFQKGDIAEGYSVSREKKESFPLTVTSAQKNPTAFYLCATRPGLAGELFFGEGSRLTVL.

This chain uses TRBV28 with TRBJ2-1, with TRBD2 identical over 8 bases. V was clipped by 6 bases and J by 0 bases; unmatched bases: 16. CDR1 MDHEN and CDR2 SYDVKM come from the germline V gene. This CDR3 has 19 amino acids. The DNA for the CDR3 is TGTGCCAGCAGCCAAATAGTGGCTAGCGGGTTGGTCTCCTACAATGAGCAGTTCTTC. It specifies CASSQIVASGLVSYNEQFF. The full variable domain, in which reference TRBV28 and TRBJ2-1 provide the parts outside the CDR3, is DVKVTQSSRYLVKRTGEKVFLECVQDMDHENMFWYRQDPGLGLRLIYFSYDVKMKEKGDIPEGYSVSREKKERFSLILESASTNQTSMYLCASSQIVASGLVSYNEQFFGPGTRLTVL.

The chain uses TRBV7-6 and TRBJ2-3; TRBD2 is a possible D gene (5 bases). The CDR3 length is 15 residues. Germline lookup yields CDR1 SGHVS and CDR2 FNYEAQ. Trimming removed 5 bases from V and 1 base from J, with 13 bases in between. The DNA of the CDR3 is TGTGCCAGCAGCCCCTTTAGCGCAGGCACAGATACGCAGTATTTT. Encoded protein: CASSPFSAGTDTQYF.

The chain recombines TRBV5-6 with TRBJ2-7, with D unclear. Looked up from germline, CDR1 is SGHDT and CDR2 is YYEEEE. V lost 2 bases and J 1 base, leaving 10 bases between the germline ends. The CDR3 runs to 14 residues. The CDR3 spells CASSFRHQSYEQYF. The CDR3 nucleotides are TGTGCCAGCAGCTTTAGACACCAATCCTACGAGCAGTACTTC. Variable domain in full (rest from reference TRBV5-6 and TRBJ2-7): DAGVTQSPTHLIKTRGQQVTLRCSPKSGHDTVSWYQQALGQGPQFIFQYYEEEERQRGNFPDRFSGHQFPNYSSELNVNALLLGDSALYLCASSFRHQSYEQYFGPGTRLTVT.

The chain recombines TRBV19 with TRBJ1-5; no reliable D call. Trimming took off 3 bases at V and 2 bases at J, with 17 bases between the two ends. Germline CDR1 is LNHDA and CDR2 is SQIVND (reference sequence). The CDR3 consists of 17 residues. For the CDR3, the DNA is TGTGCCAGTAGTATTCGTCCCTCCATTAGTGGCAATCAGCCCCAGCATTTT. It translates to CASSIRPSISGNQPQHF.